This T cell receptor beta chain is drawn from a study of human T cells and chemical hapten exposure (dated by TCRdb to the early 2020s). Regarding the study in general: For sensitization, 2% DPC in acetone was applied to a 2 cm by 2 cm area of upper inner arm skin. Weekly therapeutic DPC doses were additionally applied to the scalp of patients throughout the roughly 23-week study period. Patch testing on the upper back used Finn chambers containing 0.01% DPC, with scoring done after 6 days according to International Contact Dermatitis Research Group standards. The mostly female patient cohort included alopecia areata with under or over 50% scalp involvement, alopecia totalis and alopecia universalis. Libraries were pooled for sequencing, and per-sample TCR yields varied mainly because of small differences in library volumes within the pool. The study tracked peripheral blood TCR repertoire changes in vivo during primary and secondary sensitization to the hapten diphenylcyclopropenone (DPC) in alopecia patients. Patient blood was sampled pre-sensitization (week 0) and at 2, 6 and about 24 weeks after DPC sensitization. Around 30 alopecia patients provided blood for TCR sequencing at one to four time points (pre-sensitization, 2, 6 and 24 weeks). Each blood RNA sample was used to sequence both TCR alpha and TCR beta chains.

As encoded in the germline V gene (reference sequence), CDR1 is LGHDT while CDR2 is YNNKEL. Between the V and J ends, shortened by 0 bases and 8 bases respectively, the junction contains 22 bases. Inclusive of the bounding cysteine and phenylalanine, the CDR3 is 17 residues long. Solely the CDR3 DNA is kept, with 51 bases framed from the first base. Sample time point, as interpreted from the label and publication: patch test 1, 2 weeks after DPC sensitization. The sample's treatment or condition label is to be understood as: therapeutic diphenylcyclopropenone sensitization with weekly scalp DPC. Unfractionated whole blood was collected in Tempus Blood RNA tubes, and total RNA was extracted from that blood. At each patch-test visit, blood was drawn before the patch test was applied. Eligible patients were aged 18 to 70, diagnosed with alopecia, deemed suitable for DPC therapy, and excluded if pregnant.

This clonotype was observed a handful of times. The antigen this receptor binds is unknown. There are no base qualities to consult, and no much larger clone falls within one base. Library generation was performed with RACE. The sequencer listed for this sample is NextSeq 500. During library preparation, unique molecular identifiers were attached to individual cDNA molecules so that TCRs could be counted in a quantitative, reproducible way. The study's processing was this. Samples had a median of approximately 93,000 TCRs, with a range from roughly 20,000 to 700,000. V, J and CDR3 annotation of the TCR reads was carried out using the Decombinator software suite. For the PS versus PT1 abundance plots, all samples were subsampled to the same number of TCRs (28,000). Expanded TCRs were defined as absent before sensitization and observed at least eight times at the 2-week time point. The public reads were reanalyzed by TCRdb: fastp trimming at Q25, MiXCR alignment, in-frame beta chains only. Each entry merges the rows of one CDR3 protein and shows their most common DNA and genes. TCRdb assigned the V and J calls; the authors' analysis was not used. The sample yields about 34,000 distinct CDR3 sequences; around 6.4% were counted once. The leading ten clones occupy roughly 9.1% of the sample.

What the authors observed across the whole study: After repeated subsampling, the strength of the expansion versus patch-test correlation and the threshold at which it became significant changed. A positive correlation was found between the number of PT1 expanded TCRs and patch test score, with significance reached at thresholds 8, 16 and 32 but not 4. Significantly more large CDR3 similarity clusters were formed by expanded TCRs than by pre-sensitization or healthy control sets, consistent with antigen-driven responses. Because all patients had alopecia, a presumed autoimmune disease, the immune response of the patients might differ from that of healthy individuals. DPC sensitization did not change how many TCRs were above 1 in 1000 frequency, and no evidence was found of alterations in global repertoire structure.

This sample comprised whole blood, obtained in connection with sensitization to the hapten diphenylcyclopropenone (DPC). The receptor chain draws on TRBV3-1 and TRBJ1-1; tentative D gene TRBD1, with 5 bases matching. This TCR was sampled from a woman in her twenties or thirties with alopecia areata. Some clones in this sample may be carry-over from other donors' samples. This receptor carries the CDR3 CASSQDSPGGVWSEAFF. The base sequence is TGTGCCAGCAGCCAAGATTCTCCTGGGGGGGTTTGGAGCGAAGCTTTCTTT.